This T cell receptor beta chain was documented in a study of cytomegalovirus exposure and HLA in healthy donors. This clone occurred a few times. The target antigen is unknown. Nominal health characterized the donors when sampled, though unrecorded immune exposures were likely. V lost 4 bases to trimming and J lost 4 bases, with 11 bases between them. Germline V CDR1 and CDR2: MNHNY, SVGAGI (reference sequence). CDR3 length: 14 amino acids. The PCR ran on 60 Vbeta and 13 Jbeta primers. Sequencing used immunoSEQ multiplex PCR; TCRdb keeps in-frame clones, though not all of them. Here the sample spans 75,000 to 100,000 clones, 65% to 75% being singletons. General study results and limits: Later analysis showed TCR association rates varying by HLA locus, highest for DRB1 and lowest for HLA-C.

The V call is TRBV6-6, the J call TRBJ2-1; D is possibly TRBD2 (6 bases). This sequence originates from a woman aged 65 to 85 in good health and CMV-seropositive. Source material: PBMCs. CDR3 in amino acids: CASSSGLRYNEQFF. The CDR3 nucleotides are TGTGCCAGCAGTTCGGGACTGAGATACAATGAGCAGTTCTTC.